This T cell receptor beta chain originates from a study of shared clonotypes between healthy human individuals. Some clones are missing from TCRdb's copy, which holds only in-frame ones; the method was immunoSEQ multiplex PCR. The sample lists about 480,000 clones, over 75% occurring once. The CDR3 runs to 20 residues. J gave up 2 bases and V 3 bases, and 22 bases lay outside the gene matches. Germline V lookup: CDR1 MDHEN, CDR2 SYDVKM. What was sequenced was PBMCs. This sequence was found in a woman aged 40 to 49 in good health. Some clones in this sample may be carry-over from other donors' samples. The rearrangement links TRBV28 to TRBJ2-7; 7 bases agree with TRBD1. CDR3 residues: CASSFYTGLLQGIPAYEQYF. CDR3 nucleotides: TGTGCCAGCAGTTTCTACACTGGTCTCCTACAGGGGATCCCCGCCTACGAGCAGTACTTC.